Described below is a single T cell receptor beta chain sequence and its context. This clonotype was seen at least ten times. No qualities accompany the bases; no much larger clone lies one base away. The sequencer listed for this sample is Illumina NovaSeq 6000. TCR cDNA was synthesized by 5'RACE template switching, which introduced a universal primer site and unique molecular identifiers. Priming for cDNA synthesis came from both the TCR alpha and TCR beta constant segments. Library amplification involved two PCR steps, and the second step added sample barcodes and sequencing adapters. Sequencing of the libraries was done on either Illumina HiSeq 2500 (2x100 bp) or NovaSeq (2x150 bp). The study's own analysis went as follows. MIGEC handled demultiplexing of reads and collapsing into UMI consensus sequences, while MiXCR performed V(D)J alignment. Vaccine-responding clonotypes were defined with edgeR using replicate PBMC samples, requiring FDR below 0.01 and a log2 fold change above 5 up to day 15. Bulk clonotypes were assigned CD4 or CD8 identity according to which sequenced CD4 or CD8 repertoire held them at higher abundance. Clonotype frequencies in memory subsets were weighted by FACS-sorted cell numbers to estimate each clone's distribution across memory phenotypes. TCRdb trimmed public reads at Q25 via fastp, called clones via MiXCR and kept in-frame beta chains. Entries that share a CDR3 protein sequence are merged under the most common genes and DNA. The V and J calls and clone size come from TCRdb's table, not from the authors' own analysis. In this sample the table shows 50,000 to 60,000 distinct CDR3 sequences, about 5% of which occur a single time. The ten largest clones add up to about a third of the sample.

Taken from the germline V gene, the CDR1 and CDR2 loops are SQVTM and ANQGSEA. The CDR3 starts with the cysteine, ends with the phenylalanine, and has 13 residues. Only the CDR3 DNA stays, 39 bases, in frame from base 1. At the junction V is shortened by 5 bases and J by 3 bases; bases outside the gene matches: 4. This entry comes from a study of T cells after yellow fever vaccination (dated by TCRdb to the late 2010s). The study in broad terms: Staining for CD3, CD45RA, CCR7 and CD95 was used to sort memory subsets (EM, EMRA, CM and Tscm) on a BD FACS Aria III. Blood was collected at multiple timepoints before and after primary and secondary immunization, and bulk PBMC replicates and cell subsets were isolated. To follow T-cell clones before and after primary and booster YFV17D yellow fever vaccination, bulk TCR alpha and beta repertoires were sequenced over time. Memory subsets were sorted on days 0, 15 and 45 and at 18 months after primary vaccination, and on days 0, 15 and 45 after the 30-year booster. Two healthy male donors, one aged 18 to 30 and one aged 30 to 40 years, were included in the cohort. Libraries from fractions with low cell numbers were prepared with the SMART-Seq v4 Ultra Low Input RNA kit.

Paper-wide results and their limitations: On day 0, almost all vaccine-responding clonotypes were found to be below detection in the sorted memory subsets. Because abundant contaminating clonotypes from the bulk population could be contained in FACS-sorted repertoires, computational filtering was required. Compared with the primary T-cell response, the secondary T-cell response was faster but weaker, reaching its peak on day 5 rather than on day 15. Most clones expanded after primary vaccination were re-detected after the booster (around 96% of CD4 and 80% to 90% of CD8), suggesting broad memory maintenance. Only two donors were included in the study, so the extent to which the findings can be generalized is limited. A small fraction of clonotypes appeared in both the CD4 and CD8 compartments, likely as a result of convergent recombination.

According to the study, the label for this sample's treatment or condition signals: live attenuated yellow fever vaccine strain. A standard Ficoll-Paque protocol was used to isolate PBMCs from peripheral blood. For sorted memory subsets, RNA extraction was done with the RNeasy Micro Kit. The rearrangement combines TRBV29-1 with TRBJ2-3, with 8 middle bases fitting TRBD2. This clonotype was obtained from a man aged 18 to 30 who received the YFV17D yellow fever vaccine. Sequenced material: PBMCs, either bulk or a sorted T-cell subset (CD4+, CD8+, memory, or dextramer-sorted; not recorded which), taken on the day of the yellow fever booster vaccination. The DNA reads TGCAGCGTTCCCGGGACTAGAACAGATACGCAGTATTTT. It translates to CSVPGTRTDTQYF.